A single sample is the source of the 11 T cell receptor beta chains below, sequenced in a study of T-cell reconstitution after alpha-beta-depleted transplantation in children. Preparing the TCRbeta library involved the use of unique molecular identifiers. One entry per CDR3 protein results from TCRdb running MiXCR on the PCR reads. The sample carries fewer than 350,000 distinct CDR3 sequences, roughly a tenth recorded once. Specimen: PBMCs, collected before TCRalphabeta/CD19-depleted stem cell transplant. The receptors here all came from a boy younger than two with acute myeloid leukemia, due to receive a stem cell transplant.

This clonotype was found many times. The chain combines TRBV7-2 with TRBJ2-1; D call uncertain. The CDR3 contains 12 residues. Germline-derived CDR1 and CDR2 are SGHTA and FQGNSA. Trimming took off 2 bases at V and 4 bases at J, with 3 bases between the two ends. CDR3 nucleotide sequence: TGTGCCAGCAGCTTATTTTACAATGAGCAGTTCTTC. Its protein product is CASSLFYNEQFF.

Many counts were recorded for this clonotype. The chain joins TRBV4-3 to TRBJ2-1, with no clear D. The V end was cut by 2 bases, the J end by 3 bases, with 11 bases between. Per the germline V gene, CDR1 is LGHNA and CDR2 is YSLEER. The CDR3 is 15 amino acids. CDR3 sequence (DNA): TGCGCCAGCAGCCAACGGTTACCTCTCTACAATGAGCAGTTCTTC. Residues: CASSQRLPLYNEQFF.

This clonotype was detected ten times or more. This rearrangement joins TRBV12-3 or TRBV12-4 to TRBJ2-1; 7 bases map to TRBD2. V lost 1 base and J lost 11; bases outside the gene matches: 8. This CDR3 comprises 14 residues. The CDR3 coding sequence is TGTGCCAGCAGTTTAGGACTAGCCGAACACAAGCAGTTCTTC. This gives the protein CASSLGLAEHKQFF.

Of note for this clonotype: A read error is possible here, since a much larger clone lies one base away. The chain carries TRBV10-3 and TRBJ2-7; no reliable D call. Germline CDR1 and CDR2: ENHRY and SYGVKD. This CDR3 comprises 12 residues. Trimming pared 0 bases from V and 3 bases from J, leaving 3 bases between. DNA for the CDR3: TGTGCCATCAGTGAGTCGGGCTACGAGCAGTACTTC. It translates to CAISESGYEQYF.

The chain links TRBV25-1 to TRBJ2-7, with D perhaps TRBD2 (6 bases). The CDR3 totals 13 residues. V lost 1 base and J lost 7, with 11 bases in between. Germline values: CDR1 MGHDK, CDR2 SYGVNS. CDR3 amino acids: CASSESGGWEQYF. CDR3 nucleotide sequence: TGTGCCAGCAGTGAATCTGGAGGGTGGGAGCAGTACTTC.

This chain uses TRBV20-1 with TRBJ1-5; D is unresolved. CDR1 DFQATT and CDR2 SNEGSKA come from the germline V gene (reference sequence). The CDR3 contains 13 residues. V lost 2 bases and J lost 2, with 7 bases in between. The CDR3 DNA sequence: TGCAGTGCTAGAATGGGTGGCAATCAGCCCCAGCATTTT. This encodes CSARMGGNQPQHF.

The sample holds many counts of this clonotype. The V gene is TRBV29-1, the J gene TRBJ2-3; no definite D call. Between the trimmed V and J ends, which lost 4 bases and 3 bases, there was a span of 11 bases. The CDR3 length is 13 residues. The germline CDR1 and CDR2 sequences are SQVTM and ANQGSEA. The CDR3 DNA follows: TGCAGCGTTGGAGGAGTAGGAACAGATACGCAGTATTTT. Encoded protein: CSVGGVGTDTQYF.

This clonotype was seen many times. The J gene is TRBJ2-1, the V gene TRBV20-1; TRBD2 aligns across 7 bases. This CDR3 is 14 amino acids long. V lost 1 base, J lost 5 bases, and 5 bases stayed unmatched. Germline values: CDR1 DFQATT, CDR2 SNEGSKA (reference sequence). The CDR3 loop is CSARAGGGNNEQFF. The CDR3 DNA is TGCAGTGCTAGAGCGGGAGGAGGAAACAATGAGCAGTTCTTC.

The rearrangement uses TRBV7-9 and TRBJ2-7, with TRBD1 matching 9 bases. The CDR3 extends over 16 amino acids. The V gene's germline CDR1 is SEHNR and CDR2 FQNEAQ (reference sequence). Trimming took 6 bases from V and 4 from J; bases not matched to a gene: 13. This chain's CDR3 is CASRPPVGQGWYEQYF. The CDR3 region has the DNA TGTGCCAGCAGACCACCCGTCGGACAGGGGTGGTACGAGCAGTACTTC.

This clonotype was seen more than once but under ten times. The V gene is TRBV3-1, the J gene TRBJ1-5, with a weak D call TRBD1 (6 bases). Looked up from germline, CDR1 is LGHDT and CDR2 is YNNKEL (reference sequence). CDR3 size: 15 residues. The V end was cut by 1 base, the J end by 5 bases, with 12 bases between. The CDR3 spells CASSQGGGGDQPQHF. In DNA form, the CDR3 reads TGTGCCAGCAGCCAAGGGGGGGGGGGCGATCAGCCCCAGCATTTT.

This clonotype showed up many times. The chain uses TRBV5-6 and TRBJ1-2; 9 bases are a match to TRBD1. This CDR3 spans 15 amino acids. After removal of 0 bases from V and 5 bases from J, the junction contained 5 bases not matched to a gene. Germline CDR1 is SGHDT and CDR2 is YYEEEE. The CDR3 nucleotides read TGTGCCAGCAGCTTGGCCCCCGGGACAGGGTATGGCTACACCTTC. It is translated as CASSLAPGTGYGYTF.